This T cell receptor beta chain is from a study of patients and donors after allogeneic stem cell transplantation. Germline V gene sequence: CDR1 MNHEY, CDR2 SVGEGT. Trimming removed 11 bases from V and 7 bases from J; junction bases left unmatched: 13. This CDR3 has 14 residues. One entry per CDR3 protein, called by TCRdb with MiXCR from the RT-PCR reads. The sample has 150,000 to 200,000 distinct CDR3 sequences; 35% to 50% are singletons. This clonotype was detected a few times. This chain joins TRBV6-2 or TRBV6-3 and TRBJ2-1, with 8 positions matching TRBD2. The TCR sequence derives from a human donor who was either an allogeneic HSCT recipient or a stem cell or donor lymphocyte infusion donor (not recorded which). It is not recorded whose cells these are; they may come from a transplant donor. Sequencing was performed on blood, either unsorted or a sorted T cell fraction (not recorded which). In DNA, the CDR3 is TGTGCCTTTTCCTTGGGACTAGTTGTAAATGAGCAGTTCTTC. Amino acids: CAFSLGLVVNEQFF.